Below, 5 T cell receptor beta chains from the same sample are listed, as sequenced in a study of blood T cell repertoires in COVID-19 (TCRdb year 2020). The library came from the immunoSEQ multiplex PCR assay. TCRdb stores this immuneACCESS table with in-frame sequences only. Part of the clones is absent; in the studies checked, under half of the shortfall reflects unresolved V genes, and no reason is known for the rest. The sample table records roughly 66,000 clones; around 90% of these occur just once. About 7.9% of the sample lies in the top ten. Sequencing was performed on peripheral blood. The receptor source for this set is a human donor in a cohort sampled during active COVID-19.

J is TRBJ1-1 and V is TRBV28; 10 positions agree with TRBD1. Per germline, CDR1 MDHEN and CDR2 SYDVKM. The CDR3 length is 13 residues. With 6 bases clipped from V and 11 bases from J, the junction kept 9 bases outside the gene matches. This CDR3 reads CASRDRGRVAAFF. For the CDR3, the DNA is TGTGCCAGCAGAGACAGGGGGCGAGTTGCGGCTTTCTTT.

This clone has more than one count but fewer than ten. The chain carries TRBV4-2 and TRBJ2-7; 14 nucleotides line up with TRBD2. V was pared by 6 bases and J by 4 bases, with 11 bases of the junction left unmatched. From germline, CDR1 is LGHNA and CDR2 YNFKEQ. The CDR3 totals 17 residues. The CDR3 DNA is TGTGCCAGCAGTCATACCGGGACTAGCGGGAGCAGGTACGAGCAGTACTTC. Amino acid sequence: CASSHTGTSGSRYEQYF.

The V and J genes are TRBV15 and TRBJ2-6, with TRBD1 matching over 7 bases. Germline V gene data show CDR1 as LNHNV and CDR2 as YYDKDF (reference sequence). V trimming: 5 bases; J trimming: 2 bases; junction bases outside the gene matches: 6. The CDR3 is made up of 16 amino acids. The CDR3: CATSPRQGTGANVLTF. For the CDR3, the DNA is TGTGCCACCAGCCCACGACAGGGAACTGGGGCCAACGTCCTGACTTTC.

V and J are TRBV20-1 and TRBJ2-2, with 7 nucleotides matching TRBD1. V trimming: 3 bases; J trimming: 1 base; junction bases outside the gene matches: 5. Per germline, CDR1 DFQATT and CDR2 SNEGSKA (reference sequence). This CDR3 comprises 15 residues. The CDR3: CSASAGGGNTGELFF. The CDR3 DNA reads TGCAGTGCTAGTGCAGGGGGTGGGAACACCGGGGAGCTGTTTTTT.

J is TRBJ1-4 and V is TRBV11-3; 7 nucleotides line up with TRBD1. Trimming at V came to 6 bases and at J to 0 bases, leaving 1 base not matched to a gene. The CDR3 is made up of 14 amino acids. CDR1 and CDR2 from the germline V gene are SGHNT and YENEEA. The CDR3 coding sequence is TGTGCCAGCAGGGGGACAGCAACTAATGAAAAACTGTTTTTT. Translation gives CASRGTATNEKLFF.